This TCR beta chain was captured in a study of early T cells in non-severe SARS-CoV-2 infection. About the research overall: With bulk RNA from unsorted whole blood as input, sequencing yielded unpaired chains.

The CDR3 loop spans 11 amino acids. The V gene lost 5 bases and the J gene lost 4 bases, with 8 bases spanning the gap. Germline V gene data show CDR1 as SQVTM and CDR2 as ANQGSEA. In its sample, this clonotype was seen many times. Its specificity is unknown. Regarding the study as a whole: Comparison of clonotypes with VDJdb favored anti-spike CD8 responses while missing private and CD4 specificities.

Unique molecular identifiers were affixed to single, distinct cDNA molecules. TCRdb used MiXCR to reprocess the 5' RACE reads, holding one entry per CDR3 protein. The profile covers tens of thousands of distinct CDR3 sequences, with around 13% appearing a single time and 0.95% to 1.5% taken by the ten largest. The clonotype was recovered from an adult who was a healthcare worker with PCR-confirmed SARS-CoV-2 infection or an uninfected control (not recorded which). Sequencing input: whole blood. The chain uses TRBV29-1 and TRBJ1-2; D unresolved. The CDR3 loop reads CSVPKPYGYTF. CDR3 bases: TGCAGCGTTCCAAAACCCTATGGCTACACCTTC.